Listed below are T cell receptor beta chains from one sample, sequenced in a study of shared clonotypes between healthy human individuals. TCRdb's table, derived via immunoSEQ multiplex PCR, lists solely in-frame clones and lacks some. The repertoire consists of millions of clones, with approximately 95% occurring once and the leading ten covering approximately 1.2%. Sequencing was done on a sample of naive CD8+ T cells sorted from blood. These receptors came from a man younger than 30 in good health. Each CDR3 is given with its conserved first and last residue. A D gene is named only where the DNA matches it firmly.

>18|TRBD1|TRBV19|TRBJ1-6
CASSITLGQGARNSPLHF
>14|TRBD1|TRBV10-2|TRBJ2-7
CASSPSGTVYEQYF
>17|TRBD1|TRBV27|TRBJ1-1
CASSPMTPQGPATEAFF
>14|TRBD1|TRBV25-1|TRBJ1-2
CASSDSPTGAGYTF
>13|.|TRBV19|TRBJ2-1
CASSIVFGGEQFF
>15|TRBD1|TRBV25-1|TRBJ2-7
CASREKGTGLHEQYF
>15|.|TRBV7-9|TRBJ2-7
CASSLGSVSSYEQYF
>14|.|TRBV30|TRBJ1-2
CAWSVRRDSDGYTF
>13|TRBD1|TRBV7-6|TRBJ1-3
CASSTRGSHTIYF
>16|.|TRBV5-6|TRBJ1-3
CASSLKVIWPGNTIYF
>15|.|TRBV6-5|TRBJ1-4
CASSYGAGTNEKLFF
>14|.|TRBV11-2|TRBJ1-6
CASSATGFNSPLHF
>13|.|TRBV19|TRBJ1-1
CASSMRPNTEAFF
>17|TRBD1|TRBV27|TRBJ2-1
CASREDRDRGPYNEQFF
>14|.|TRBV4-1|TRBJ2-1
CASSQGVWGNEQFF
>14|.|TRBV19|TRBJ1-2
CASSLSGLTGGYTF
>19|TRBD2|TRBV28|TRBJ2-1
CASSFVVGLAEISYNEQFF
>14|.|TRBV5-6|TRBJ2-2
CASSLGLAAGELFF
>12|.|TRBV25-1|TRBJ2-5
CASSEWGETQYF
>13|TRBD2|TRBV7-9|TRBJ2-5
CASLAGDRETQYF
>13|.|TRBV30|TRBJ2-3
CAWSLVRTDTQYF
>15|TRBD1|TRBV2|TRBJ1-2
CASRDTGGGNYGYTF
>16|TRBD1|TRBV28|TRBJ1-4
CASRMDRGATNEKLFF
>13|TRBD1|TRBV28|TRBJ2-7
CASRTGAPYEQYF
>16|TRBD1|TRBV7-3|TRBJ1-2
CASSSGTGGANYGYTF
>14|.|TRBV7-9|TRBJ2-7
CASSYPLGGYEQYF
>13|.|TRBV15|TRBJ1-3
CATSQGSGNTIYF
>14|.|TRBV9|TRBJ1-6
CASSVATGRSPLHF
>16|TRBD2|TRBV27|TRBJ2-3
CASSWGTSGGTDTQYF
>15|.|TRBV5-1|TRBJ2-7
CASSLDLAFSYEQYF
>18|TRBD2|TRBV5-6|TRBJ2-2
CASSPLLAGGPGTGELFF
>13|.|TRBV19|TRBJ1-4
CASSKGGEEKLFF
>12|.|TRBV7-9|TRBJ2-1
CASSLESNEQFF
>17|TRBD1|TRBV9|TRBJ1-2
CASSPLSTGPLIYGYTF
>17|TRBD2|TRBV4-1|TRBJ2-3
CASSPSQTSGTTDTQYF
>14|TRBD1|TRBV27|TRBJ2-7
CASSPQDRAYEQYF
>12|.|TRBV29-1|TRBJ2-1
CSVELHPDEQFF
>13|.|TRBV7-8|TRBJ1-2
CASSLDGRYGYTF
>15|TRBD1|TRBV19|TRBJ2-7
CASSALWTGRYEQYF
>16|TRBD1|TRBV11-2|TRBJ2-7
CASSPHPTGGPGEQYF
>12|.|TRBV6-1|TRBJ2-7
CASTPGGNEQYF
>17|.|TRBV13|TRBJ2-7
CASSLGFRSTPFEEQYF
>14|.|TRBV28|TRBJ2-7
CASSLRDEAYEQYF
>13|.|TRBV5-1|TRBJ2-7
CASSPTRDYEQYF
>14|.|TRBV9|TRBJ2-1
CASSVVSSAQEQFF
>14|TRBD1|TRBV12-5|TRBJ2-7
CASDGTGPPPEQYF
>12|TRBD2|TRBV6-5|TRBJ2-1
CASSYSGGEQFF
>12|.|TRBV7-9|TRBJ2-3
CASSPGTDTQYF
>17|TRBD2|TRBV13|TRBJ2-4
CASSSPSGRVGKNIQYF
>16|TRBD2|TRBV11-2|TRBJ2-5
CASSELAGGGEETQYF